This T cell receptor beta chain was retrieved from a study of technical replicates of blood from four donors. Germline lookup yields CDR1 LNHNV and CDR2 YYDKDF (reference sequence). V lost 1 base, J lost 3 bases, and 18 bases lay in between. This CDR3 has 17 amino acids. Produced via immunoSEQ multiplex PCR; TCRdb's table is partial and in-frame only. The sample contains roughly 73,000 clones, just over 90% of which appear only once. The rearrangement links TRBV15 to TRBJ1-2; D gene unclear. The clonotype was recovered from a human donor in good health. Sample: T cells isolated from PBMCs. The CDR3: CATSRGSLRWLDYGYTF. The DNA of the CDR3 is TGTGCCACCAGCAGAGGATCCCTCAGGTGGCTGGACTATGGCTACACCTTC.